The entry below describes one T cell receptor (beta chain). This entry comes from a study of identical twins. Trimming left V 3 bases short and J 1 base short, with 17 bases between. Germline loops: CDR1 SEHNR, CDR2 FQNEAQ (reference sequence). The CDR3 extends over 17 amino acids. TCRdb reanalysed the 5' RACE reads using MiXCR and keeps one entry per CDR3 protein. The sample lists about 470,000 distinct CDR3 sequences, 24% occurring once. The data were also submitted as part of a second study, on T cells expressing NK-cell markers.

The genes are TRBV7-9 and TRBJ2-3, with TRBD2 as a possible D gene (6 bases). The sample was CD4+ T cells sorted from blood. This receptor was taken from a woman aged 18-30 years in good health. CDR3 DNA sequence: TGTGCCAGCAGCTTTGGTGGGCCCGGAGGGGGCACAGATACGCAGTATTTT. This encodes CASSFGGPGGGTDTQYF.